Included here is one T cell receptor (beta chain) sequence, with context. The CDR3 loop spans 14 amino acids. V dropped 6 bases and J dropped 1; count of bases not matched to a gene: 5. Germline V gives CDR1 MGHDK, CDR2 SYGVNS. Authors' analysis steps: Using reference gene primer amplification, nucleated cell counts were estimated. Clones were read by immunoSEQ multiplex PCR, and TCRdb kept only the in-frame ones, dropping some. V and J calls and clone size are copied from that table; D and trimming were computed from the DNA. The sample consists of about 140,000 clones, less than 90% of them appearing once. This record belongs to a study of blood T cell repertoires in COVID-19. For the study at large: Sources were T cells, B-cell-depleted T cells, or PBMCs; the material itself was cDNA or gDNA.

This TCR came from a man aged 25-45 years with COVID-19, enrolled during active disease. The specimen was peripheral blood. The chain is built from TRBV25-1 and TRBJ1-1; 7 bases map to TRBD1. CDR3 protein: CASSAGQSNTEAFF. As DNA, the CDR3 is TGTGCCAGCAGCGCGGGACAGTCGAACACTGAAGCTTTCTTT.